Below, 32 T cell receptor beta chains from the same sample are listed, as sequenced in a study of T cells in Graves' hyperthyroidism and ophthalmopathy. Regions amplified from RNA transcripts were the TCR beta CDR3 regions. The TCR CDR3 first-round RT-PCR relied on the HTBI primer set. TCRdb independently ran MiXCR on the multiplex PCR reads; one entry per CDR3 protein. The sample yields 500,000 to 600,000 distinct CDR3 sequences, more than 45% seen once. Sequencing used peripheral blood or thyroid tissue (not recorded which). The receptors come from a woman aged 18-29 years with Graves' hyperthyroidism.

About this clonotype itself: A much more abundant neighbour one base away suggests this may be a read error. This CDR3 is missing its conserved last phenylalanine or tryptophan, likely due to a read error. The genes are TRBV2 and TRBJ1-3; no definite D call. Germline CDR1 and CDR2: SNHLY and FYNNEI. This CDR3 is built from 14 residues. V dropped 5 bases and J dropped 7 bases, with 15 bases sitting between them. CDR3 in amino acids: CASSLVGSENTIYS. The CDR3 nucleotides are TGTGCCAGCAGTTTAGTGGGGTCCGAGAACACCATATATTCT.

The chain is built from TRBV19 and TRBJ2-6; D not resolved. V was shortened by 4 bases and J by 4 bases, with 5 bases between the two germline ends. Germline V lookup: CDR1 LNHDA, CDR2 SQIVND (reference sequence). The CDR3 contains 13 residues. The CDR3 region is CASSKQGANVLTF. As DNA, the CDR3 is TGTGCCAGTAGTAAACAGGGGGCCAACGTCCTGACTTTC.

The J gene is TRBJ2-5, the V gene TRBV29-1; no clear D gene. This CDR3 region has 13 residues. Trimming removed 8 bases at V and 5 bases at J, with 18 bases between. Looked up from germline, CDR1 is SQVTM and CDR2 is ANQGSEA. CDR3 nucleotides: TGCAGCAGCCCACCGGAGATGAGGGAGACCCAGTACTTC. Translated: CSSPPEMRETQYF.

Comments on this clonotype: Sequence at one end of the junction differs from germline and may be a read error. The chain couples TRBV12-3 or TRBV12-4 to TRBJ1-2; 7 nucleotides match TRBD1. This CDR3 is 12 amino acids long. The CDR3: CASSEGQDQDSF. The CDR3 nucleotides are TGTGCCAGCAGCGAAGGACAGGATCAAGACTCCTTC.

In its sample, this clonotype was seen many times. This CDR3 reads CASRRLNSPLHF. CDR3 sequence (DNA): TGTGCCAGCAGACGACTTAATTCACCCCTCCACTTT. This chain links TRBV2 with TRBJ1-6; D unresolved. CDR3 length equals 12 residues. V was shortened by 6 bases and J by 6 bases, with 6 bases between the two germline ends. Per germline, CDR1 SNHLY and CDR2 FYNNEI.

CDR3 bases: TGTGCCAGCAGTGTGGACAGGGATTCCTATAATGAAAAACTGTTTTTT. The encoded protein is CASSVDRDSYNEKLFF. The chain couples TRBV12-3 or TRBV12-4 to TRBJ1-4; 8 bases match TRBD1. Germline trimming cut 5 bases from V and 4 bases from J; bases unmatched to any gene: 9. The CDR3 covers 16 residues.

The chain uses TRBV4-3 and TRBJ2-5, with D unresolved. This CDR3 is 14 amino acids long. Looked up from germline, CDR1 is LGHNA and CDR2 is YSLEER. V gave up 0 bases and J gave up 5 bases, with 10 bases separating them. The CDR3 loop is CASSQDLGDETQYF. The CDR3 coding sequence is TGCGCCAGCAGCCAAGATCTTGGGGATGAGACCCAGTACTTC.

The table lists this clonotype with many counts. V is TRBV10-3 and J is TRBJ2-2; D gene uncertain. This CDR3 spans 14 amino acids. Trimming cost V 6 bases and J 1 base, with 9 bases left between them. Germline V gene sequence: CDR1 ENHRY, CDR2 SYGVKD. Here the CDR3 reads CAIRVERNTGELFF. DNA for the CDR3: TGTGCCATCAGGGTCGAGAGGAACACCGGGGAGCTGTTTTTT.

This clonotype appeared once. V and J are TRBV29-1 and TRBJ1-2, with a tentative D call TRBD1 (6 bases). The germline V gene has CDR1 SQVTM and CDR2 ANQGSEA. This CDR3 comprises 14 residues. V lost 3 bases and J 2 bases, leaving 13 bases between the germline ends. CDR3 sequence (DNA): TGCAGCGTTGATCGACAGGACTCAAACTATGGCTACACCTTC. Translating it yields CSVDRQDSNYGYTF.

This clonotype occurred many times. The chain carries TRBV10-3 and TRBJ1-4; 11 nucleotides match TRBD1. Germline V CDR1 and CDR2: ENHRY, SYGVKD. V shed 10 bases, J shed 10 bases, and the junction held 8 bases outside the gene matches. The CDR3 spans 13 residues. The CDR3 nucleotides read TGTGCCACCCGGACAGGGGGCATTGGAAAACTGTTTTTT. Its protein is CATRTGGIGKLFF.

Ten or more counts support this clonotype. A junction end diverges from the germline sequence, so it may reflect a read error. This sequence joins TRBV20-1 and TRBJ2-5; perhaps TRBD1 as D (5 bases). Germline CDR1 DFQATT, CDR2 SNEGSKA (reference sequence). The CDR3 totals 14 residues. CDR3 in amino acids: CSARDLAGKGLRDF. CDR3 bases: TGCAGTGCTAGAGATCTGGCAGGGAAGGGTCTTCGGGACTTC.

The rearrangement uses TRBV7-6 and TRBJ2-3; TRBD2 aligns across 8 bases. Germline loops: CDR1 SGHVS, CDR2 FNYEAQ. V lost 2 bases and J lost 2; bases outside the gene matches: 6. The CDR3 has 16 amino acids. In DNA form, the CDR3 reads TGTGCCAGCAGCTTAAGCGGGAGTCAATACACAGATACGCAGTATTTT. Translated: CASSLSGSQYTDTQYF.

This clonotype was recorded at least ten times. The genes are TRBV7-3 and TRBJ1-1; no clear D gene. This CDR3 region has 14 residues. The V gene lost 6 bases and the J gene lost 1 base, with 12 bases spanning the gap. Germline CDR1 is SGHTA and CDR2 is FQGTGA. CDR3 loop: CASSPSSENTEAFF. The CDR3 region has the DNA TGTGCCAGCAGTCCCTCATCTGAGAACACTGAAGCTTTCTTT.

Of note for this clonotype: This may be a read error, as it is one base from a much larger clone. The chain couples TRBV9 to TRBJ2-3; no reliable D call. This CDR3 region has 15 residues. Germline V gene sequence: CDR1 SGDLS, CDR2 YYNGEE. Here the CDR3 DNA reads TGTGCCAGCAGCGTAGTAAGGTCCTGCACAGATACGCGGTATTTT. Amino acid sequence: CASSVVRSCTDTRYF.

This clonotype has at least ten counts. The chain uses TRBV9 and TRBJ2-2; TRBD1 agrees at 7 bases. This CDR3 has 18 amino acids. The germline gives CDR1 SGDLS, CDR2 YYNGEE. Losses at the gene ends were 4 bases for V and 1 base for J; bases not matched to a gene: 13. In DNA form, the CDR3 reads TGTGCCAGCAGCTCCAGCACTCGACAGGGCCTGAACACCGGGGAGCTGTTTTTT. This sequence encodes CASSSSTRQGLNTGELFF.

On this clonotype itself: Mismatch with germline at one junction end may stem from a read error. The chain has TRBV15 and TRBJ1-5; D is possibly TRBD1 (6 bases). The CDR3 consists of 13 residues. The germline V gene encodes CDR1 LNHNV and CDR2 YYDKDF (reference sequence). The CDR3 bases are TGTGCCAGCAGCCCAGGGGCGAGTCAGCCCCAGCATTTT. Protein sequence: CASSPGASQPQHF.

The rearrangement joins TRBV14 to TRBJ2-5, with D uncertain. CDR1 is SGHDN, CDR2 FVKESK, per germline. Trimming took 1 base from V and 2 from J, leaving 26 bases between them. The CDR3 contains 20 residues. CDR3 sequence (DNA): TGTGCCAGCAGCCAAGGAGGCCGGGTAGTGGATGCTCTATTTCAAGAGACCCAGTACTTC. Protein: CASSQGGRVVDALFQETQYF.

This clonotype is large in the sample. The junction does not match germline at one end; this may be a read error. This chain joins TRBV15 and TRBJ1-6; tentatively, D is TRBD1 (5 bases). This CDR3 region has 13 residues. Looked up from germline, CDR1 is LNHNV and CDR2 is YYDKDF (reference sequence). Here the CDR3 reads CATSREAGSPLHF. The CDR3 coding sequence is TGTGCCACCAGCCGAGAGGCAGGGTCACCCCTCCACTTT.

This clonotype was detected only a few times. This chain joins TRBV11-2 and TRBJ1-4, with D tentatively TRBD1 (6 bases). The CDR3 has 17 residues. Germline CDR1 SGHAT, CDR2 FQNNGV. V was cut by 5 bases and J by 3 bases, with 19 bases left in between. The CDR3 DNA follows: TGTGCCAGCAGCCTTTGGGGTCGACAGGCTTCTAATGAAAAACTGTTTTTT. Translating gives CASSLWGRQASNEKLFF.

The CDR3 protein is CASSLSGLQNEQYF. CDR3 nucleotides: TGTGCCAGCAGCTTAAGCGGGCTCCAGAACGAGCAGTACTTC. The gene calls are TRBV7-9 and TRBJ2-7; possibly TRBD2 for D (6 bases). Germline CDR1 reads SEHNR; CDR2 reads FQNEAQ (reference sequence). Trimming took off 2 bases at V and 5 bases at J, with 13 bases between the two ends. The CDR3 length is 14 residues.

This clonotype was counted at least ten times. The chain couples TRBV6-6 to TRBJ2-7; D ambiguous. The length of the CDR3 is 15 residues. The V end lost 5 bases, the J end lost 6 bases, and 20 bases lay between the germline ends. Germline V gene data show CDR1 as MNHNY and CDR2 as SVGAGI (reference sequence). CDR3 in amino acids: CASSNAASAGGEQYF. In DNA form, the CDR3 reads TGTGCCAGCAGTAACGCGGCGTCAGCCGGCGGCGAGCAGTACTTC.

This clonotype was picked up many times. This chain uses TRBV6-5 with TRBJ1-5; 8 bases are a match to TRBD1. The length of the CDR3 is 14 residues. With 4 bases clipped from V and 7 bases from J, the junction kept 6 bases outside the gene matches. Germline values: CDR1 MNHEY, CDR2 SVGAGI. This CDR3 reads CASSSGTGPQPQHF. In DNA, the CDR3 is TGTGCCAGCAGTTCTGGGACAGGCCCCCAGCCCCAGCATTTT.

The sample holds many counts of this clonotype. One junction end does not reproduce the germline sequence, and a read error may be involved. The rearrangement links TRBV27 to TRBJ1-5; D call uncertain. The CDR3 length is 14 residues. Germline lookup yields CDR1 MNHEY and CDR2 SMNVEV (reference sequence). The CDR3 sequence is CASSLAGNNQPQHF. CDR3 DNA: TGCGCCAGCAGCTTGGCTGGTAACAATCAGCCCCAGCATTTT.

Of note for this clonotype: A much larger clonotype is one base distant, so this may be a read error. This sequence joins TRBV7-9 and TRBJ1-5; TRBD1 matches 7 bases. Germline V CDR1 and CDR2: SEHNR, FQNEAQ (reference sequence). The CDR3 consists of 17 residues. Trimming cost V 1 base and J 5 bases; bases outside gene matches: 11. As DNA, the CDR3 is TGTGCCAGCAGCTTAGAAGGGTCACAGGGGATTTATCAGCCCCAGCATTTT. It encodes CASSLEGSQGIYQPQHF. Using reference TRBV7-9 and TRBJ1-5 for the parts outside the CDR3, the full variable domain is DTGVSQNPRHKITKRGQNVTFRCDPISEHNRLYWYRQTLGQGPEFLTYFQNEAQLEKSRLLSDRFSAERPKGSFSTLEIQRTEQGDSAMYLCASSLEGSQGIYQPQHFGDGTRLSIL.

This clonotype was observed a handful of times. This rearrangement joins TRBV27 to TRBJ1-1, with D uncertain. Trimming took 6 bases from V and 0 from J, leaving 14 bases between them. The germline V gene encodes CDR1 MNHEY and CDR2 SMNVEV (reference sequence). CDR3 size: 15 residues. Here the CDR3 DNA reads TGTGCCAGCAGCCGTCCCGGAGGTGTGAACACTGAAGCTTTCTTT. The encoded protein is CASSRPGGVNTEAFF.

This chain connects TRBV2 to TRBJ2-5; 12 nucleotides agree with TRBD2. This CDR3 has 16 amino acids. Germline V gene lookup returns CDR1 SNHLY and CDR2 FYNNEI. J was trimmed by 11 bases and V by 7 bases; bases with no gene match: 17. This CDR3 reads CASIPEASGRADTQYF. DNA for the CDR3: TGTGCCAGCATCCCGGAGGCTAGCGGGAGGGCCGATACGCAGTACTTC.

The table lists this clonotype with a few counts. A read error may account for a junction end that differs from germline. Here the CDR3 DNA reads TGTGCCAGCAGCCTAGCGGGAGGGGTTACCGGGGAGCTGTTTTTT. Its translation is CASSLAGGVTGELFF. The genes are TRBV7-4 and TRBJ2-2; 12 bases align to TRBD2. Per germline, CDR1 SGHVT and CDR2 SQSDAQ. CDR3 length equals 15 residues.

CDR3 sequence (DNA): TGTGCCACCAGCAGAGATCTAGGGGGCATTTACACTGAAGCTTTCTTT. It translates to CATSRDLGGIYTEAFF. The rearrangement joins TRBV15 to TRBJ1-1, with 7 bases that match TRBD1. CDR1 and CDR2 (germline): LNHNV, YYDKDF (reference sequence). This CDR3 is built from 16 residues. Trimming at V came to 0 bases and at J to 3 bases, leaving 7 bases not matched to a gene.

This clonotype has ten or more counts. This rearrangement joins TRBV29-1 to TRBJ1-2, with D possibly TRBD1 on 6 matching bases. V lost 4 bases and J 4 bases, leaving 19 bases between the germline ends. Germline CDR1 SQVTM, CDR2 ANQGSEA. This CDR3 spans 15 amino acids. The CDR3 nucleotides read TGCAGCGTTGTCCGAGAGACAGGTCCCGTCTATGGCTACACCTTC. This codes for CSVVRETGPVYGYTF.

CDR3 loop: CASSEDKGGAETQYF. As DNA, the CDR3 is TGTGCCAGCAGTGAAGATAAAGGGGGCGCGGAGACCCAGTACTTC. V and J are TRBV11-2 and TRBJ2-5; TRBD1 aligns across 7 bases. Germline CDR1 is SGHAT and CDR2 is FQNNGV. This CDR3 is built from 15 residues. Trimming cost V 6 bases and J 5 bases; bases outside gene matches: 12.

The chain combines TRBV7-3 with TRBJ2-2; 12 bases are a match to TRBD2. Germline loops: CDR1 SGHTA, CDR2 FQGTGA. The ends lost 5 bases at V and 11 bases at J; junction bases unmatched: 9. The CDR3 contains 15 residues. CDR3 DNA sequence: TGTGCCAGCAGCGCTCTAGCGGGAGGGTACAATGAGCTGTTTTTT. Translating it yields CASSALAGGYNELFF.

The chain employs TRBV12-3 or TRBV12-4 and TRBJ1-1, with 7 bases identical to TRBD1. The J segment lost 2 bases and the V segment lost 3 bases, leaving 6 bases of the junction unmatched. There are 15 residues in the CDR3. The chain's CDR3 is CASSFQTGINTEAFF. DNA of the CDR3: TGTGCCAGCAGTTTCCAGACAGGGATCAACACTGAAGCTTTCTTT.